The clone carrying this TCR beta chain came up once. The antigen is unknown. Other nucleotide sequences from this sample produce the same CDR3. This specimen comes from a study of T cell responses to AZD1222 COVID-19 vaccine. The study pooled second doses at about 4 or about 12 weeks. Study-level findings and limits: Clonal diversity may have been underestimated in mostly white British donors. Targeting of unmutated variant regions was reportedly seen in nearly half of spike-specific TCRs.

Profiling relied on immunoSEQ multiplex PCR, and the TCRdb table lists in-frame clones only, not all of them. The sample contains roughly 110,000 clones, around 90% of which appear only once. Germline lookup yields CDR1 SGHTA and CDR2 FQGTGA. Trimming cost V 4 bases and J 3 bases, with 9 bases left between them. The CDR3 loop spans 14 amino acids. Sample: peripheral blood, taken 28 days after the second AZD1222 dose. This sequence joins TRBV7-3 and TRBJ2-2, with D unclear. The clonotype originates from an adult who received the AZD1222 COVID-19 vaccine. The CDR3: CASSSGSHTGELFF. The CDR3, as DNA: TGTGCCAGCAGCTCTGGGTCACACACCGGGGAGCTGTTTTTT.